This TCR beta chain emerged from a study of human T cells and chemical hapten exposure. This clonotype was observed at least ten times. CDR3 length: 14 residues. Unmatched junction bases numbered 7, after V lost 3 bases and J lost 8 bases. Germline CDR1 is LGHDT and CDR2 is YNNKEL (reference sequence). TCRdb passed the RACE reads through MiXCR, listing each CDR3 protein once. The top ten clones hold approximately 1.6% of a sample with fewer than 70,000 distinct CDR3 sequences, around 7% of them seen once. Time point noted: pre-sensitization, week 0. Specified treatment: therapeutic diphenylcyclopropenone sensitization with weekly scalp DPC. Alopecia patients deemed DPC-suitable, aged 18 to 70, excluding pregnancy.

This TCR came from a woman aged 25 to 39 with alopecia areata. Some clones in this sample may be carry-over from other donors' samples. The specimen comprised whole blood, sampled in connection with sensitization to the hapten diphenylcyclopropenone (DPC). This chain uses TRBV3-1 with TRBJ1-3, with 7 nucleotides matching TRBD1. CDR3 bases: TGTGCCAGCAGCCATGGACAGGCCTCGGACACCATATATTTT. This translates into CASSHGQASDTIYF.